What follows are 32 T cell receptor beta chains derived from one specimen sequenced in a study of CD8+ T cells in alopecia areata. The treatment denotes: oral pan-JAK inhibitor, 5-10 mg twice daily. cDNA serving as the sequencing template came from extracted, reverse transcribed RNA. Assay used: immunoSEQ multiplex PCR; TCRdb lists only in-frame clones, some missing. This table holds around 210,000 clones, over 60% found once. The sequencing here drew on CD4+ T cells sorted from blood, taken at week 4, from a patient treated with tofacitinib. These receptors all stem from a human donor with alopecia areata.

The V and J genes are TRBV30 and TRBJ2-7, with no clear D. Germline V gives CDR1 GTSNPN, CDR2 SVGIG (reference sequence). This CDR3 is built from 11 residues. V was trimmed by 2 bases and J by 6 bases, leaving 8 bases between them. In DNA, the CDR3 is TGTGCCTGGAGTAGGAGAACCGAGCAGTACTTC. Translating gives CAWSRRTEQYF.

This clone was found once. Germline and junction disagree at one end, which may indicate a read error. The CDR3 is CASTSQSLSDEQYF. CDR3 DNA sequence: TGCGCCAGTACTTCACAGAGTCTCTCCGACGAGCAGTACTTC. This chain connects TRBV5-1 to TRBJ2-7; D gene uncertain. This CDR3 is 14 amino acids long. Germline values: CDR1 SGHRS, CDR2 YFSETQ.

The CDR3 reads CASSVYRHQPQHF. CDR3 in DNA: TGTGCCAGCAGTGTCTACAGACATCAGCCCCAGCATTTT. The chain recombines TRBV2 with TRBJ1-5; no clear D gene. The CDR3 loop spans 13 amino acids. The germline CDR1 and CDR2 sequences are SNHLY and FYNNEI. V was cut by 4 bases and J by 5 bases, with 9 bases left in between.

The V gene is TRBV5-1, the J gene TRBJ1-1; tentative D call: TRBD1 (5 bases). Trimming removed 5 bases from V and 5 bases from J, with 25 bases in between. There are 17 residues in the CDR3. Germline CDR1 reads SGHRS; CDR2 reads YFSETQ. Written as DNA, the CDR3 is TGCGCCAGCAGGCCTGGCATGTCAGGGATCGGTCGGACTGAAGCTTTCTTT. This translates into CASRPGMSGIGRTEAFF.

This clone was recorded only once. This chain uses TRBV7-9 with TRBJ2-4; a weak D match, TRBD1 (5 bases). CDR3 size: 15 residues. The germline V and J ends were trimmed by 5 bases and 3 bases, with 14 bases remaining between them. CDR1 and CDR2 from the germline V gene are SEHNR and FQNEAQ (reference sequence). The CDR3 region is CASSAPETDKNIQYF. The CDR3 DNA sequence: TGTGCCAGCAGCGCCCCCGAGACAGACAAAAACATTCAGTACTTC.

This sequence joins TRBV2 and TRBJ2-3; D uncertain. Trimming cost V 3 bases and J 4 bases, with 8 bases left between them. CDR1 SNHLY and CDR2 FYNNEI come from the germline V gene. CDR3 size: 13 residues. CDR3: CASSEQQSDTQYF. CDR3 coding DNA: TGTGCCAGCAGTGAGCAGCAGTCAGATACGCAGTATTTT.

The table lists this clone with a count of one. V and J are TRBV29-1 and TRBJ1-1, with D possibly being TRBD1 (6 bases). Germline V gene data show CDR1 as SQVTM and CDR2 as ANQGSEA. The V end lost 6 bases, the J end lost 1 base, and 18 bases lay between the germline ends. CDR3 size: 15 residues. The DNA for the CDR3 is TGCAGCGTGAGCACAGGGAAGAGGGGGAACACTGAAGCTTTCTTT. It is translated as CSVSTGKRGNTEAFF.

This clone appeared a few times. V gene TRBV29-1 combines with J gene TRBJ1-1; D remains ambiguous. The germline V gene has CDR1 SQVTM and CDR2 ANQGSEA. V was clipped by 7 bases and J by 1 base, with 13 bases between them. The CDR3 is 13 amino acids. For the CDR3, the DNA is TGCAGCGCTACGACCGGGTCGAACACTGAAGCTTTCTTT. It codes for CSATTGSNTEAFF. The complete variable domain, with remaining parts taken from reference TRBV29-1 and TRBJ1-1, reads SAVISQKPSRDICQRGTSLTIQCQVDSQVTMMFWYRQQPGQSLTLIATANQGSEATYESGFVIDKFPISRPNLTFSTLTVSNMSPEDSSIYLCSATTGSNTEAFFGQGTRLTVV.

CDR3 loop: CASSEDITYSPLHF. The CDR3, as DNA: TGTGCCAGCAGTGAAGACATCACATATTCACCCCTCCACTTT. The rearrangement links TRBV2 to TRBJ1-6, with D uncertain. V was cut by 1 base and J by 8 bases, with 9 bases left in between. CDR3 size: 14 residues. Germline-derived CDR1 and CDR2 are SNHLY and FYNNEI. The full variable domain, completed using reference TRBV2 and TRBJ1-6, is EPEVTQTPSHQVTQMGQEVILRCVPISNHLYFYWYRQILGQKVEFLVSFYNNEISEKSEIFDDQFSVERPDGSNFTLKIRSTKLEDSAMYFCASSEDITYSPLHFGNGTRLTVT.

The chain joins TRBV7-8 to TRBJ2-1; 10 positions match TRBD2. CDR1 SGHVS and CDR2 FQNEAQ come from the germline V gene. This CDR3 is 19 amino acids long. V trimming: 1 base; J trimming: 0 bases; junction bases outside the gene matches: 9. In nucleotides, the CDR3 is TGTGCCAGCAGCTTAGAGCGGGGGGGCCTCGGGAACTCCTACAATGAGCAGTTCTTC. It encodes CASSLERGGLGNSYNEQFF.

CDR3 nucleotides: TGTGCCAGCACCCCAAGACCCCAAGAGACCCAGTACTTC. It encodes CASTPRPQETQYF. The chain is built from TRBV7-9 and TRBJ2-5; D ambiguous. Trimming removed 7 bases at V and 1 base at J, with 10 bases between. Germline V gene sequence: CDR1 SEHNR, CDR2 FQNEAQ (reference sequence). The CDR3 extends over 13 amino acids.

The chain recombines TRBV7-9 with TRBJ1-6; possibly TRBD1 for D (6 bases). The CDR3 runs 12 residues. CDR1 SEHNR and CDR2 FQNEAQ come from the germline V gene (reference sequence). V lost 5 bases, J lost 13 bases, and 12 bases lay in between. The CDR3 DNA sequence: TGTGCCAGCAGCATATCCACAGGGCCCCTCCACTTT. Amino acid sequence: CASSISTGPLHF.

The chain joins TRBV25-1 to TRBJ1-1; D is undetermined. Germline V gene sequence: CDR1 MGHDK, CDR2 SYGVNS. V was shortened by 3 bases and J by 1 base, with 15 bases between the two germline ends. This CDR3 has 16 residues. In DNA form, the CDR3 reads TGTGCCAGCAGTGACCCACGCCCTCAGCCGAACACTGAAGCTTTCTTT. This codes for CASSDPRPQPNTEAFF.

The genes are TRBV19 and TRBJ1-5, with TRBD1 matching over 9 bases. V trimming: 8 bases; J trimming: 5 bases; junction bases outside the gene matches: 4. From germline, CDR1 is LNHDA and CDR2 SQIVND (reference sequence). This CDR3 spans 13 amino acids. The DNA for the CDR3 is TGTGCCAGTCGGGACAGGGCATATCAGCCCCAGCATTTT. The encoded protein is CASRDRAYQPQHF.

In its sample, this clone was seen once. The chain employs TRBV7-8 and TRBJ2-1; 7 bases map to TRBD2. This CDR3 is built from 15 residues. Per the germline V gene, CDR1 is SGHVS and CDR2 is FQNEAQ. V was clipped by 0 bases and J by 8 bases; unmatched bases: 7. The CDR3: CASSLARTRPHEQFF. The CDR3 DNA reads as TGTGCCAGCAGCTTAGCGAGGACTAGGCCCCATGAGCAGTTCTTC.

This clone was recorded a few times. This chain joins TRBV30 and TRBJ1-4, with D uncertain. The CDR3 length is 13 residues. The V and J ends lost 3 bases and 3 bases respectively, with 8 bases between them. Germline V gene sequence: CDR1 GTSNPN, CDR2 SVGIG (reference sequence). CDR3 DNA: TGTGCCTGGAGCCGGCCTCCTAATGAAAAACTGTTTTTT. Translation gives CAWSRPPNEKLFF.

The CDR3 protein is CASSQGGQGPNYGYTF. As DNA, the CDR3 is TGTGCCAGCAGCCAAGGGGGTCAGGGGCCTAACTATGGCTACACCTTC. The chain joins TRBV14 to TRBJ1-2; D perhaps matches TRBD1 (6 bases). The CDR3 spans 16 residues. Germline V gives CDR1 SGHDN, CDR2 FVKESK. Between the trimmed V and J ends, which lost 1 base and 0 bases, there was a span of 12 bases.

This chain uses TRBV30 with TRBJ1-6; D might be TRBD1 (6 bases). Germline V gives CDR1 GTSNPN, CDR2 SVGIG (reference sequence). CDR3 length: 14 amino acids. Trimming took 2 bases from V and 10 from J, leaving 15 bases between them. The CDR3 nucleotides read TGTGCCTGGAGTCAGGCAGGGGCGGCCTCACCCCTCCACTTT. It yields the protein CAWSQAGAASPLHF.

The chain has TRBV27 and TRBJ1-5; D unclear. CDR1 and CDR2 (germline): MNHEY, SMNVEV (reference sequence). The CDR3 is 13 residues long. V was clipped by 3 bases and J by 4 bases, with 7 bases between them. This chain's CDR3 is CASSFGGNQPQHF. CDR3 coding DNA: TGTGCCAGCAGTTTTGGAGGAAATCAGCCCCAGCATTTT.

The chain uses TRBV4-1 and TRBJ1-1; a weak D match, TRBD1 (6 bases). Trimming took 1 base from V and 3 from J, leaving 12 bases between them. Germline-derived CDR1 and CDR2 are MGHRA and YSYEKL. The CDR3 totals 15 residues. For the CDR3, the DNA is TGCGCCAGCAGCCAAGGAGGGGGTTCGGACACTGAAGCTTTCTTT. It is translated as CASSQGGGSDTEAFF.

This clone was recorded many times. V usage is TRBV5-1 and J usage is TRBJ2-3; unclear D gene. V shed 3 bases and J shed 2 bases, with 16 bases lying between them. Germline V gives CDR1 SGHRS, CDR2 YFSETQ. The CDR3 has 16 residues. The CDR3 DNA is TGCGCCAGCAGCTCCCCCACACCTACCTACACAGATACGCAGTATTTT. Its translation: CASSSPTPTYTDTQYF.

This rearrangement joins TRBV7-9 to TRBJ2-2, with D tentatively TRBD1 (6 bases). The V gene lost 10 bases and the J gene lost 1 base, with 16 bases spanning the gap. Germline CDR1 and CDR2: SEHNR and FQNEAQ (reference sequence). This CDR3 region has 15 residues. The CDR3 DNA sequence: TGTGCCACCCCCTCCGGGACACTGAACACCGGGGAGCTGTTTTTT. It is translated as CATPSGTLNTGELFF. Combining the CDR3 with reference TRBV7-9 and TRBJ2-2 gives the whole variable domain DTGVSQNPRHKITKRGQNVTFRCDPISEHNRLYWYRQTLGQGPEFLTYFQNEAQLEKSRLLSDRFSAERPKGSFSTLEIQRTEQGDSAMYLCATPSGTLNTGELFFGEGSRLTVL.

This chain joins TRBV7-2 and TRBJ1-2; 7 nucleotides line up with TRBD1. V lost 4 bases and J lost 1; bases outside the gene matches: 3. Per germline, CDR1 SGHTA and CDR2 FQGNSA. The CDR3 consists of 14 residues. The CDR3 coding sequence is TGTGCCAGCAGCTCGGACAGGAATAACTATGGCTACACCTTC. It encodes CASSSDRNNYGYTF. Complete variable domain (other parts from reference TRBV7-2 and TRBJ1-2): GAGVSQSPSNKVTEKGKDVELRCDPISGHTALYWYRQSLGQGLEFLIYFQGNSAPDKSGLPSDRFSAERTGGSVSTLTIQRTQQEDSAVYLCASSSDRNNYGYTFGSGTRLTVV.

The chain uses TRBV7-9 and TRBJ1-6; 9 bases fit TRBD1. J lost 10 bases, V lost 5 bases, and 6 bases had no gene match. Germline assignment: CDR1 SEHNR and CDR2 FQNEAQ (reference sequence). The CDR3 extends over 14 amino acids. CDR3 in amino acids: CASSAGQGRSPLHF. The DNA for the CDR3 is TGTGCCAGCAGCGCCGGACAGGGGAGATCACCCCTCCACTTT.

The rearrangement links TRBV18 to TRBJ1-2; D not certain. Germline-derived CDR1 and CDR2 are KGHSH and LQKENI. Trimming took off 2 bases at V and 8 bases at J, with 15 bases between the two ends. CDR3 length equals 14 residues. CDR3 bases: TGTGCCAGCTCACCAGGCGATAACCTTAGGGGCTACACCTTC. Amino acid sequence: CASSPGDNLRGYTF.

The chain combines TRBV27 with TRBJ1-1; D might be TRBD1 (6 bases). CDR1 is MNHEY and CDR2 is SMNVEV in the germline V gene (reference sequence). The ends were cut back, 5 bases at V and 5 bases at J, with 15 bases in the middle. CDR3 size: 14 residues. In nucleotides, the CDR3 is TGTGCCAGCAGTCGATTACAGGGATATACTGAAGCTTTCTTT. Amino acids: CASSRLQGYTEAFF.

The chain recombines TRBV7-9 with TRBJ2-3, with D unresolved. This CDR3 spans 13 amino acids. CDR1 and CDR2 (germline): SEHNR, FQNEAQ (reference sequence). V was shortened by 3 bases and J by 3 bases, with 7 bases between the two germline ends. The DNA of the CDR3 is TGTGCCAGCAGCTTTGGTGCAACAGATACGCAGTATTTT. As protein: CASSFGATDTQYF.

In DNA form, the CDR3 reads TGTGCCAGCAGTGGGACAGGGATTTGGTTTGGCTACACCTTC. This gives the protein CASSGTGIWFGYTF. This sequence joins TRBV9 and TRBJ1-2; 9 nucleotides match TRBD1. The CDR3 loop spans 14 amino acids. The V and J ends lost 5 bases and 7 bases, in that order; junction bases with no gene match: 9. Germline loops: CDR1 SGDLS, CDR2 YYNGEE.

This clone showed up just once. In DNA, the CDR3 is TGCGCCAGCAGCCAAGAAAGGGGTGGCAGACAAGAGACCCAGTACTTC. It encodes CASSQERGGRQETQYF. V is TRBV4-1 and J is TRBJ2-5, with D perhaps TRBD1 (5 bases). CDR1 MGHRA and CDR2 YSYEKL come from the germline V gene. V was cut by 0 bases and J by 2 bases, with 13 bases left in between. The CDR3 spans 16 residues.

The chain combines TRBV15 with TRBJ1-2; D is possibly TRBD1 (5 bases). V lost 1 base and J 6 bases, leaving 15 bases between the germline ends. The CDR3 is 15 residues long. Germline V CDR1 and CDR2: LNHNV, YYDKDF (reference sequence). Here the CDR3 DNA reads TGTGCCACCAGCAGAGTCGCGACAGAGGAAAATGGCTACACCTTC. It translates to CATSRVATEENGYTF.

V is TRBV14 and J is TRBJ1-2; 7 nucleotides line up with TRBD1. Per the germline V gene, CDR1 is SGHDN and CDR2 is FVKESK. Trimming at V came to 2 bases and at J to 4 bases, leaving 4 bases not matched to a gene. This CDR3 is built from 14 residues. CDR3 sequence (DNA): TGTGCCAGCAGCCAAAACAGGGGAGGCTATGGCTACACCTTC. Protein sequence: CASSQNRGGYGYTF.

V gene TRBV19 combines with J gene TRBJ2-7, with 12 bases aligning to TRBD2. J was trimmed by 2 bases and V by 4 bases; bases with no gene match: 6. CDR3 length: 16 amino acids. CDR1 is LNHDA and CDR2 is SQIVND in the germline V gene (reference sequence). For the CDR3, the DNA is TGTGCCAGTAGTACAAGGACTAGCGGGACCACCTACGAGCAGTACTTC. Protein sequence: CASSTRTSGTTYEQYF.